These 6 T cell receptor beta chains originate from one sample sequenced in a study of cytomegalovirus exposure and HLA in healthy donors. PCR used 60 Vbeta primers and 13 Jbeta primers. Assay: immunoSEQ multiplex PCR; the TCRdb copy retains only in-frame clones and omits some. The repertoire has about 160,000 clones, roughly two thirds of them found once; the top ten carry about 2.7%. The sequenced sample consisted of PBMCs. The receptors here all came from a young woman in good health and CMV-seronegative.

This clone was counted a few times. V usage is TRBV19 and J usage is TRBJ1-2; maybe TRBD1 (5 bases). Germline lookup yields CDR1 LNHDA and CDR2 SQIVND (reference sequence). Trimming cost V 4 bases and J 4 bases, with 13 bases left between them. The CDR3 contains 14 residues. The DNA of the CDR3 is TGTGCCAGTAGTAGAAAAGGACACTTCTATGGCTACACCTTC. As protein: CASSRKGHFYGYTF.

The chain couples TRBV28 to TRBJ1-1; 8 positions agree with TRBD1. Germline loops: CDR1 MDHEN, CDR2 SYDVKM. V trimming: 6 bases; J trimming: 5 bases; junction bases outside the gene matches: 8. CDR3 length: 14 residues. CDR3 in DNA: TGTGCCAGCAGACCCCGGACAGGGTTGACTGAAGCTTTCTTT. It yields the protein CASRPRTGLTEAFF.

The chain carries TRBV6-5 and TRBJ2-5, with D possibly TRBD2 on 6 matching bases. The DNA end is a closer match to TRBJ2-7, so the J assignment may be wrong. The CDR3 covers 14 residues. CDR1 is MNHEY and CDR2 is SVGAGI in the germline V gene. This CDR3 is CASSYGGGSYEQYF. In nucleotides, the CDR3 is TGTGCCAGCAGTTATGGGGGAGGCTCCTACGAGCAGTACTTC.

This chain uses TRBV4-3 with TRBJ2-7, with 9 positions matching TRBD2. V gave up 0 bases and J gave up 7 bases; unmatched junction bases: 10. Germline V CDR1 and CDR2: LGHNA, YSLEER. CDR3 length: 16 amino acids. In nucleotides, the CDR3 is TGCGCCAGCAGCCAAGATAGGCGGGGGGGCCTCGGTGAGCAGTACTTC. Translated, it gives CASSQDRRGGLGEQYF.

This clone has more than one count but fewer than ten. The rearrangement joins TRBV19 to TRBJ1-4, with D unresolved. Trimming took 7 bases from V and 8 from J, leaving 17 bases between them. CDR1 and CDR2 from the germline V gene are LNHDA and SQIVND (reference sequence). There are 14 residues in the CDR3. The CDR3 DNA reads TGTGCCAGTAATAAAGGACTCACGGCCGAAAAACTGTTTTTT. It encodes CASNKGLTAEKLFF.

The sample holds a few counts of this clone. The chain joins TRBV2 to TRBJ2-7, with TRBD2 as a possible D gene (5 bases). From germline, CDR1 is SNHLY and CDR2 FYNNEI. The CDR3 contains 13 residues. V lost 6 bases, J lost 3 bases, and 12 bases lay in between. The CDR3 bases are TGTGCCAGCAGGACCGGGATAGACTACGAGCAGTACTTC. Translating it yields CASRTGIDYEQYF.